Listed below are T cell receptor beta chains from one sample, sequenced in a study of cytomegalovirus exposure and HLA in healthy donors. Some clones are missing from TCRdb's copy, which holds only in-frame ones; the method was immunoSEQ multiplex PCR. Of about 150,000 clones in the sample, roughly 74% were seen once. The sample consisted of PBMCs. Receptors were obtained from a man aged 18 to 30 in good health and CMV-seronegative. Both conserved end residues are part of each CDR3. A D gene is named only where the DNA matches it firmly. Clone size is not always given. Where it is, it says once, few, many or a class for expanded clones.

>TRBV7-9|NA|TRBJ1-2|few
CASSPPVRGAGYTF
TGTGCCAGCAGCCCCCCAGTCAGGGGTGCTGGCTACACCTTC
>TRBV28|NA|TRBJ2-2|few
CASSSQGGTGELFF
TGTGCCAGCAGTTCCCAGGGTGGGACCGGGGAGCTGTTTTTT
>TRBV7-2|NA|TRBJ1-5|NA
CASSLRSPQPQHF
TGTGCCAGCAGCTTAAGGAGTCCGCAGCCCCAGCATTTT
>TRBV19|NA|TRBJ1-4|few
CAASGVNEKLFF
TGTGCCGCCTCAGGTGTCAATGAAAAACTGTTTTTT
>TRBV7-8|TRBD1|TRBJ1-1|NA
CASSLDRGLDTEAFF
TGTGCCAGCAGCTTAGACAGGGGGTTGGACACTGAAGCTTTCTTT
>TRBV11-2|TRBD1|TRBJ1-2|NA
CASSFEGRDRGLSGYTF
TGTGCCAGCAGCTTCGAAGGGCGGGACAGGGGGCTCTCTGGCTACACCTTC
>TRBV7-3|NA|TRBJ1-2|NA
CASSQAPGGYGYTF
TGTGCCAGCAGCCAAGCCCCTGGGGGGTATGGCTACACCTTC
>TRBV15|NA|TRBJ1-5|few
CATSRAPDRIEPQHF
TGTGCCACCAGCAGGGCTCCAGACAGGATTGAGCCCCAGCATTTT
>TRBV9|TRBD1|TRBJ1-3|NA
CASSVAEDRALSGNTIYF
TGTGCCAGCAGCGTAGCTGAGGACAGGGCACTCTCTGGAAACACCATATATTTT
>TRBV19|NA|TRBJ1-1|many
CASSIQGRTEAFF
TGTGCCAGTAGTATTCAGGGGCGCACTGAAGCTTTCTTT
>TRBV6-5|TRBD1|TRBJ2-1|few
CASSYSWPGGGPEQFF
TGTGCCAGCAGTTACTCTTGGCCAGGGGGCGGGCCTGAGCAGTTCTTC
>TRBV28|TRBD1|TRBJ2-1|NA
CATSRVGTVYNEQFF
TGTGCCACATCTAGGGTGGGGACAGTCTACAATGAGCAGTTCTTC
>TRBV19|NA|TRBJ1-1|few
CASSIDVPGWVTEAFF
TGTGCCAGTAGTATAGATGTGCCAGGGTGGGTCACTGAAGCTTTCTTT
>TRBV5-1|NA|TRBJ1-1|NA
CASSLAGTVSYEAFF
TGCGCCAGCAGCTTGGCCGGAACAGTAAGCTATGAAGCTTTCTTT
>TRBV6-1|NA|TRBJ2-5|NA
CASAIIMWESETQYF
TGTGCCAGCGCTATCATCATGTGGGAGTCAGAGACCCAGTACTTC
>TRBV18|NA|TRBJ2-2|NA
CASSPSPGTGELFF
TGTGCCAGCTCCCCATCTCCCGGCACCGGGGAGCTGTTTTTT
>TRBV9|TRBD2|TRBJ2-3|NA
CASSPPWTSGVDTQYF
TGTGCCAGCAGCCCCCCTTGGACTAGCGGGGTGGATACGCAGTATTTT